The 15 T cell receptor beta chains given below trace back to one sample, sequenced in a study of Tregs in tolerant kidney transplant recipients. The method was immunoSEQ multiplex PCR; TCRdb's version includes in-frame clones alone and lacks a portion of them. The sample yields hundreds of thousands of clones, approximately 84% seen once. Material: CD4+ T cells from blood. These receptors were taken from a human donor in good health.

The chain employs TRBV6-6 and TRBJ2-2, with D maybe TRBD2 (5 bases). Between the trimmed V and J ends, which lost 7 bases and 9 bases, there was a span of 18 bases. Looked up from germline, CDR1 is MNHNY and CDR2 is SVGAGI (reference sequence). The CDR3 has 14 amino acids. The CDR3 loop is CASTNPSRLWELFF. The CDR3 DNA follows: TGTGCCAGCACCAACCCTAGCAGGCTCTGGGAGCTGTTTTTT.

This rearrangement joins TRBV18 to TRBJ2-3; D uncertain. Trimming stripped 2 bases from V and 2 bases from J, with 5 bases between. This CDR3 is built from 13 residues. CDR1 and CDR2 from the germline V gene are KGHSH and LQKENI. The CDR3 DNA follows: TGTGCCAGCTCACCAGTATCCACAGATACGCAGTATTTT. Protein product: CASSPVSTDTQYF.

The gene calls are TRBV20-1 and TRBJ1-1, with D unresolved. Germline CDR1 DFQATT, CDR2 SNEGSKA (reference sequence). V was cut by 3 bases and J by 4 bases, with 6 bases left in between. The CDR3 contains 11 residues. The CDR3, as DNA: TGCAGTGCTAGTCCGATCACTGAAGCTTTCTTT. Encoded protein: CSASPITEAFF.

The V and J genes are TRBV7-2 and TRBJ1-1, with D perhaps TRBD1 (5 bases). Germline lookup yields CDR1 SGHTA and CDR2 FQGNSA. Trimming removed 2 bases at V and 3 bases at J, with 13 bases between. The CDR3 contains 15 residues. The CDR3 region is CASSLRVAGHTEAFF. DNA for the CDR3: TGTGCCAGCAGCTTAAGAGTCGCGGGGCACACTGAAGCTTTCTTT.

This CDR3 reads CASSVEGGRQEVTYEQYF. CDR3 coding DNA: TGTGCCAGCAGCGTAGAGGGGGGAAGGCAGGAGGTTACCTACGAGCAGTACTTC. The chain has TRBV9 and TRBJ2-7, with D perhaps assigned TRBD1 or TRBD2 (6 bases each). The CDR3 loop spans 18 amino acids. CDR1 is SGDLS and CDR2 is YYNGEE in the germline V gene. Trimming shortened V by 0 bases and J by 2 bases, and 21 bases separated the two germline ends.

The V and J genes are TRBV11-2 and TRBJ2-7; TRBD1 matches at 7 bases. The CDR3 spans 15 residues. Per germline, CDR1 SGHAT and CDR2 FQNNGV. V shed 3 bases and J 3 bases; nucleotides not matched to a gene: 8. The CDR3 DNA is TGTGCCAGCAGCTTCACGAGGGGGCAAAACTACGAGCAGTACTTC. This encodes CASSFTRGQNYEQYF.

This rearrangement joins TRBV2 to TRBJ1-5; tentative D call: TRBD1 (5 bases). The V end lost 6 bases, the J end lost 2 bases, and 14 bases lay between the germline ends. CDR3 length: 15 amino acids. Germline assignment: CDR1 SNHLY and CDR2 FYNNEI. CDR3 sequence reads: CASSRDSGGNQPQHF. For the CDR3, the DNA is TGTGCCAGCAGCCGGGACTCCGGGGGCAATCAGCCCCAGCATTTT.

The CDR3 nucleotides are TGTGCCAGCAGTGATTTCGGGACAAGCCACACCTTC. It yields the protein CASSDFGTSHTF. The V gene is TRBV25-1, the J gene TRBJ1-2, with D tentatively TRBD1 (6 bases). The ends were cut back, 3 bases at V and 12 bases at J, with 14 bases in the middle. CDR3 length: 12 residues. Per germline, CDR1 MGHDK and CDR2 SYGVNS.

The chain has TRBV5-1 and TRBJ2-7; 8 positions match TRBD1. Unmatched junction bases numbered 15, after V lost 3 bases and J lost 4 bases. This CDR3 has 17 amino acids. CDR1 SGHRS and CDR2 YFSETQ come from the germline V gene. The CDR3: CASSWAPGQGPGYEQYF. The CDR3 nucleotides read TGCGCCAGCAGCTGGGCCCCCGGACAGGGTCCGGGATACGAGCAGTACTTC.

The CDR3 loop is CASSWARGGLEQYF. In DNA, the CDR3 is TGTGCCAGCAGTTGGGCTCGGGGGGGCCTCGAGCAGTACTTC. The rearrangement joins TRBV27 to TRBJ2-7; 8 positions match TRBD2. V lost 4 bases, J lost 6 bases, and 8 bases stayed unmatched. Germline lookup yields CDR1 MNHEY and CDR2 SMNVEV (reference sequence). The CDR3 consists of 14 residues.

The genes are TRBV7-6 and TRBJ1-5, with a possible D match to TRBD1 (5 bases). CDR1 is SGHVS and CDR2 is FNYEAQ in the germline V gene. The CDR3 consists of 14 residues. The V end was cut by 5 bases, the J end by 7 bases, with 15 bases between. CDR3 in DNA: TGTGCCAGCAGCCAGACGGGGGGTAACCAGCCCCAGCATTTT. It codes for CASSQTGGNQPQHF.

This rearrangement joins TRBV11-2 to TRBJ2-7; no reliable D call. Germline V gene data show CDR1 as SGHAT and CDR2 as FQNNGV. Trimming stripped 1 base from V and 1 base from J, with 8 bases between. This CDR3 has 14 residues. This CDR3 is CASSLAVTSYEQYF. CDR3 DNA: TGTGCCAGCAGCTTAGCTGTGACATCCTACGAGCAGTACTTC.

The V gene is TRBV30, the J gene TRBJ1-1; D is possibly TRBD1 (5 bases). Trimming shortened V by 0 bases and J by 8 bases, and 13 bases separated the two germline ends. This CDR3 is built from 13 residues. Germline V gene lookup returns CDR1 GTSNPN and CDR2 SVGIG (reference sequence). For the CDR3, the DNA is TGTGCCTGGAGTGTACAGGAGGGGAGAGAAGCTTTCTTT. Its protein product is CAWSVQEGREAFF.

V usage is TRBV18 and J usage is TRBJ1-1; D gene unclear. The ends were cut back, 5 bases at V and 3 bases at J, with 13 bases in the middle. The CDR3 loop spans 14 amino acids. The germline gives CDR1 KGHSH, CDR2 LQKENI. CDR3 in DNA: TGTGCCAGCTCAATAGGGTCCGGGTACACTGAAGCTTTCTTT. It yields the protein CASSIGSGYTEAFF.

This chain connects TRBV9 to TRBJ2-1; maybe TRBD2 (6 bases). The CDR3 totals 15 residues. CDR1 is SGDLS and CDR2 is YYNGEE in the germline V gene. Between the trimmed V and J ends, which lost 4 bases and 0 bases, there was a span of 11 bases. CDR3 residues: CASSPGGYSYNEQFF. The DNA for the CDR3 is TGTGCCAGCAGCCCCGGGGGATACTCCTACAATGAGCAGTTCTTC. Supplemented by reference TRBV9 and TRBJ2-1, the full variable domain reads DSGVTQTPKHLITATGQRVTLRCSPRSGDLSVYWYQQSLDQGLQFLIQYYNGEERAKGNILERFSAQQFPDLHSELNLSSLELGDSALYFCASSPGGYSYNEQFFGPGTRLTVL.